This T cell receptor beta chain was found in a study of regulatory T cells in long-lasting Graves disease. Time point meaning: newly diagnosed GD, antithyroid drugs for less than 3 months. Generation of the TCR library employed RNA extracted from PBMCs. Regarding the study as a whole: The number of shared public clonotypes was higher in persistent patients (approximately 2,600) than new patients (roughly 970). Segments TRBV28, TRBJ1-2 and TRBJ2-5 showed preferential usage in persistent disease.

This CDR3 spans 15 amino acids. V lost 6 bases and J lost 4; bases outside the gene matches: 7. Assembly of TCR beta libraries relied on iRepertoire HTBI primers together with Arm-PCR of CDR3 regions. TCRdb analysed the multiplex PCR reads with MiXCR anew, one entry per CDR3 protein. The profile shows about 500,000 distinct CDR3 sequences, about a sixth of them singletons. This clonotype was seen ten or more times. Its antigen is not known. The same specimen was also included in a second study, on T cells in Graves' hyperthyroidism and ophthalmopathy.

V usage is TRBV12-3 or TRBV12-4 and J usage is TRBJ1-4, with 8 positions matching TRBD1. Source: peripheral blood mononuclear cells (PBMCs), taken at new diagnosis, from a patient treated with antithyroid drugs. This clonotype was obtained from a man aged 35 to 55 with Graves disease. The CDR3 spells CASSQGTGFNEKLFF. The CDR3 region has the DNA TGTGCCAGCAGCCAAGGGACAGGCTTTAATGAAAAACTGTTTTTT.